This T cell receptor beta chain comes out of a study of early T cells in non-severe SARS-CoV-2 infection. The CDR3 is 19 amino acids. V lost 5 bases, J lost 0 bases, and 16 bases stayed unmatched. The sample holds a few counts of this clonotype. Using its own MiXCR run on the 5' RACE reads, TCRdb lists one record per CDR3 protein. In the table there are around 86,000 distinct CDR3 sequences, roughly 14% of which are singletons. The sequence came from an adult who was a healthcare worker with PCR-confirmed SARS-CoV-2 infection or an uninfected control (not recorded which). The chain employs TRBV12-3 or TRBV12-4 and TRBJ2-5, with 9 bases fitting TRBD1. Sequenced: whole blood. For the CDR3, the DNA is TGTGCCAGCAGTATGACAGGGGGTGACAAACAGATGTACCAAGAGACCCAGTACTTC. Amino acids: CASSMTGGDKQMYQETQYF.